The 20 T cell receptor beta chains below come from one sample, sequenced in a study of post-analysis software for immune sequencing data. Study observations and caveats: Included in a set of five TRBV segments more frequent in patients than controls were TRBV5-6, TRBV5-1 and TRBV20-1.

The TCR beta cDNA libraries carried unique molecular identifiers. TCRdb reprocessed the PCR reads via MiXCR and lists one record per CDR3 protein. Of roughly 670,000 distinct CDR3 sequences in the sample, roughly three fifths were seen once. These receptors are not linked to any known antigen. The sample consisted of blood. The receptors originated from a girl aged 2 to 10 with multiple sclerosis.

The chain combines TRBV7-9 with TRBJ1-1; D is undetermined. Per the germline V gene, CDR1 is SEHNR and CDR2 is FQNEAQ (reference sequence). The CDR3 is 13 residues long. V lost 6 bases and J 0 bases, leaving 8 bases between the germline ends. The CDR3 loop reads CASSSLLNTEAFF. The CDR3 DNA sequence: TGTGCCAGCAGTTCCCTCCTGAACACTGAAGCTTTCTTT.

The chain is built from TRBV29-1 and TRBJ2-5; a weak D match, TRBD1 (6 bases). This CDR3 spans 12 amino acids. V lost 6 bases and J lost 2, with 10 bases in between. CDR1 and CDR2 from the germline V gene are SQVTM and ANQGSEA. CDR3 nucleotide sequence: TGCAGCGTCCGGGACACTCAAGAGACCCAGTACTTC. This encodes CSVRDTQETQYF.

The chain employs TRBV27 and TRBJ2-1; D is unresolved. The CDR3 contains 13 residues. Germline CDR1 and CDR2: MNHEY and SMNVEV (reference sequence). Trimming shortened V by 6 bases and J by 8 bases, and 14 bases separated the two germline ends. The CDR3 spells CASSPHGSYEQFF. The CDR3 DNA follows: TGTGCCAGCAGCCCGCACGGAAGCTATGAGCAGTTCTTC.

V is TRBV24-1 and J is TRBJ2-3; D unclear. Germline V gene data show CDR1 as KGHDR and CDR2 as SFDVKD. V was clipped by 7 bases and J by 3 bases, with 7 bases between them. CDR3 length: 12 residues. The CDR3 here is CATRDGTDTQYF. The CDR3 nucleotides are TGTGCCACCAGAGACGGGACAGATACGCAGTATTTT.

This chain uses TRBV7-9 with TRBJ2-3; no firm D call. V dropped 6 bases and J dropped 2 bases, with 9 bases sitting between them. The CDR3 length is 13 residues. Germline values: CDR1 SEHNR, CDR2 FQNEAQ (reference sequence). The CDR3: CASRLDLTDTQYF. The CDR3 DNA follows: TGTGCCAGCAGATTGGACCTCACAGATACGCAGTATTTT.

This sequence joins TRBV12-3 or TRBV12-4 and TRBJ2-1; no firm D call. V gave up 5 bases and J gave up 9 bases, with 14 bases separating them. This CDR3 region has 13 residues. CDR3 residues: CASSPWRSAEQFF. CDR3 DNA: TGTGCCAGCAGTCCCTGGCGGTCGGCTGAGCAGTTCTTC.

The chain is built from TRBV12-3 or TRBV12-4 and TRBJ2-1; 13 bases map to TRBD2. The CDR3 is made up of 17 amino acids. Trimming at V came to 3 bases and at J to 10 bases, leaving 12 bases not matched to a gene. CDR3 coding DNA: TGTGCCAGCAGTTTTTTACATGGACTAGCGGGAGAGGGCGAGCAGTTCTTC. The encoded protein is CASSFLHGLAGEGEQFF.

Only one count was recorded for this clonotype. The chain links TRBV18 to TRBJ1-5; D gene ambiguous. The CDR3 is 16 residues long. V was shortened by 1 base and J by 0 bases, with 10 bases between the two germline ends. CDR1 is KGHSH, CDR2 LQKENI, per germline. The CDR3 nucleotides are TGTGCCAGCTCACCACTGGCAGGCGTTAGCAATCAGCCCCAGCATTTT. Residues: CASSPLAGVSNQPQHF.

The sample holds a few counts of this clonotype. The gene calls are TRBV29-1 and TRBJ2-5; D is unclear. CDR1 is SQVTM and CDR2 is ANQGSEA in the germline V gene. Trimming left V 7 bases short and J 3 bases short, with 15 bases between. This CDR3 region has 13 residues. CDR3: CSADVPVEETQYF. In DNA, the CDR3 is TGCAGCGCTGATGTCCCAGTAGAAGAGACCCAGTACTTC.

The genes are TRBV20-1 and TRBJ2-1; 10 bases line up with TRBD2. Germline-derived CDR1 and CDR2 are DFQATT and SNEGSKA (reference sequence). This CDR3 spans 19 amino acids. The V gene end was trimmed by 5 bases and the J gene end by 0 bases; junction bases not matched to a gene: 16. CDR3 coding DNA: TGCAGTGCTGGCCCTCATACTAGCGGGGTGACTGGCTCCTACAATGAGCAGTTCTTC. This translates into CSAGPHTSGVTGSYNEQFF.

V is TRBV7-2 and J is TRBJ2-1; TRBD2 matches at 13 bases. The germline V gene encodes CDR1 SGHTA and CDR2 FQGNSA. The CDR3 is 17 residues long. V trimming: 5 bases; J trimming: 2 bases; junction bases outside the gene matches: 6. In nucleotides, the CDR3 is TGTGCCAGCAGCCCAACTAGCGGGAGGGCCGCCTACAATGAGCAGTTCTTC. Encoded protein: CASSPTSGRAAYNEQFF.

This chain uses TRBV12-3 or TRBV12-4 with TRBJ1-1; 9 nucleotides agree with TRBD1. The CDR3 runs to 14 residues. The trim removed 6 bases at V and 10 bases at J, leaving 12 bases unmatched. The CDR3 bases are TGTGCCAGCAGAGTAACACAGGGGGCGCCGACAGCTTTCTTT. Its protein is CASRVTQGAPTAFF.

The table lists this clonotype with a few counts. J is TRBJ1-1 and V is TRBV6-5, with D possibly being TRBD1 (5 bases). Trimming took off 6 bases at V and 5 bases at J, with 10 bases between the two ends. The germline CDR1 and CDR2 sequences are MNHEY and SVGAGI. The CDR3 length is 12 residues. The CDR3 spells CASSQGYTEAFF. In nucleotides, the CDR3 is TGTGCCAGCAGCCAGGGTTATACTGAAGCTTTCTTT.

This clonotype has just a few counts. This sequence joins TRBV3-1 and TRBJ2-3; TRBD2 agrees at 10 bases. The length of the CDR3 is 17 residues. Unmatched junction bases numbered 9, after V lost 2 bases and J lost 4 bases. The germline gives CDR1 LGHDT, CDR2 YNNKEL (reference sequence). CDR3 protein: CASSQRSGGPMADTQYF. DNA of the CDR3: TGTGCCAGCAGCCAACGTAGCGGGGGGCCGATGGCAGATACGCAGTATTTT.

This rearrangement joins TRBV24-1 to TRBJ1-1; no firm D call. V gave up 6 bases and J gave up 6 bases, with 16 bases separating them. Per the germline V gene, CDR1 is KGHDR and CDR2 is SFDVKD. The CDR3 is 14 residues long. The CDR3 DNA is TGTGCCACCAGTCCCTCATGGGATGGGGCTGAAGCTTTCTTT. Amino acids: CATSPSWDGAEAFF.

The V and J genes are TRBV2 and TRBJ2-7, with no clear D. The CDR3 runs 14 residues. V was trimmed by 0 bases and J by 0 bases, leaving 6 bases between them. Germline V CDR1 and CDR2: SNHLY, FYNNEI. CDR3 sequence: CASSEASISYEQYF. The CDR3 DNA is TGTGCCAGCAGTGAAGCATCCATCTCCTACGAGCAGTACTTC.

The rearrangement joins TRBV5-1 to TRBJ2-7, with TRBD1 as a possible D gene (5 bases). This CDR3 has 13 amino acids. CDR1 SGHRS and CDR2 YFSETQ come from the germline V gene. V lost 4 bases and J 4 bases, leaving 12 bases between the germline ends. The CDR3 reads CASSPDTFYEQYF. The CDR3 DNA reads as TGCGCCAGCAGCCCGGACACGTTTTACGAGCAGTACTTC.

The chain uses TRBV11-3 and TRBJ1-1; TRBD1 is a possible D gene (6 bases). The V end was cut by 5 bases, the J end by 0 bases, with 22 bases between. Germline CDR1 SGHNT, CDR2 YENEEA. CDR3 length equals 18 residues. This chain's CDR3 is CASSAGTPRPRMNTEAFF. The CDR3 DNA sequence: TGTGCCAGCAGCGCGGGGACACCAAGGCCCCGAATGAACACTGAAGCTTTCTTT.

This clonotype was counted between two and nine times. The chain recombines TRBV5-5 with TRBJ1-2; 7 nucleotides line up with TRBD1. The CDR3 spans 19 residues. J was trimmed by 1 base and V by 5 bases; bases with no gene match: 20. CDR1 is SGHKS, CDR2 YYEKEE, per germline (reference sequence). CDR3 sequence: CASSHGTAKKQAINYGYTF. For the CDR3, the DNA is TGTGCCAGCAGTCACGGGACAGCGAAGAAACAAGCGATTAACTATGGCTACACCTTC.

CDR3 residues: CASSFSGTLSTDTQYF. The CDR3 DNA reads as TGTGCCAGCAGTTTTAGCGGCACACTTAGCACAGATACGCAGTATTTT. The chain couples TRBV12-3 or TRBV12-4 to TRBJ2-3; the D gene is possibly TRBD2 (6 bases). The CDR3 extends over 16 amino acids. The germline V and J ends were trimmed by 3 bases and 0 bases, with 13 bases remaining between them.